This T cell receptor (beta chain) was recovered during a study of blood T cell repertoires in COVID-19. Study-wide context: Spain, Italy and the United States supplied samples that represented acute and convalescent COVID-19. T cells, B-cell-depleted T cells, or PBMCs provided the cDNA or gDNA that served as material.

Authors' data handling: Estimated nucleated cell counts came from reference gene primer amplification. Assay used: immunoSEQ multiplex PCR; TCRdb lists only in-frame clones, some missing. That table supplies the V and J calls and clone size; D and trimming were determined from the DNA. The sample lists over 300,000 clones, 90% occurring once. Trimming removed 6 bases from V and 10 bases from J, with 16 bases in between. CDR1 is MNHEY, CDR2 SVGAGI, per germline. The CDR3 length is 14 residues. The sample consisted of peripheral blood. The TCR sequence derives from a man between 18 and 35 years old with active or convalescent COVID-19. The gene calls are TRBV6-5 and TRBJ1-6; D gene ambiguous. Written as DNA, the CDR3 is TGTGCCAGCAGCCGCGGGGTCGTGGGATCACCCCTCCACTTT. Translated: CASSRGVVGSPLHF.